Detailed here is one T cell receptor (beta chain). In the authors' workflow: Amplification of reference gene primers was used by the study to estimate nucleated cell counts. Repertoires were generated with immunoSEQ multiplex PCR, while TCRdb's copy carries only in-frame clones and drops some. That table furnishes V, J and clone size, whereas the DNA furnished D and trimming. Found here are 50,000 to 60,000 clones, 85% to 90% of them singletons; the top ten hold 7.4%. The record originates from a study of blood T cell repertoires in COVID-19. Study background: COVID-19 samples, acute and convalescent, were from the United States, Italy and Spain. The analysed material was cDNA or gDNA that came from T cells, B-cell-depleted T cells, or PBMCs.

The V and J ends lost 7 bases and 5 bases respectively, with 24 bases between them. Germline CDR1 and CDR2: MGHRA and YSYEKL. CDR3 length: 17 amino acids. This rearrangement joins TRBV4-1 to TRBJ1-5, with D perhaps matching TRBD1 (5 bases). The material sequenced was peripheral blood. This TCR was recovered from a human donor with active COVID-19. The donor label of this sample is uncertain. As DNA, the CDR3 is TGCGCCAGCACCCGACGCCTTCCTGGGGGGGAAGATCAGCCCCAGCATTTT. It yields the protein CASTRRLPGGEDQPQHF.